This entry is about one T cell receptor beta chain. The data stem from a study of Ad26.COV2.S vaccination and SARS-CoV-2 variants. For the study at large: Doses of Ad26.COV2.S were injected into muscle once or twice, 56 days apart.

As to treatment: 15 to 20 received Ad26.COV2.S at low or high dose, single or two shots; 5 received placebo; per-sample allocation not given. Day 63 after the first vaccine or placebo injection was the time point for sampling. A Boston adult aged 18-55 years was the donor. Clones were sequenced by immunoSEQ multiplex PCR, and TCRdb holds only the in-frame ones, with some missing. The sample shows 360,000 or so clones, about 88% of them seen only once. Per the germline V gene, CDR1 is SGHNT and CDR2 is YYREEE (reference sequence). This CDR3 comprises 15 residues. After removal of 4 bases from V and 2 bases from J, the junction contained 9 bases not matched to a gene.

The source material was peripheral blood, sampled in a trial of Ad26.COV2.S vaccine versus placebo. The rearrangement joins TRBV5-4 to TRBJ2-7; TRBD1 matches 7 bases. The sequence came from a person aged 18 to 65 who received the Ad26.COV2.S COVID-19 vaccine or a placebo. The CDR3 DNA reads as TGTGCCAGCAGCCAAGACAGGGTTAAAACCTACGAGCAGTACTTC. Its protein is CASSQDRVKTYEQYF.